This T cell receptor beta chain comes out of a study of CD8+ T cells in alopecia areata. General study findings and limits: Lesional scalp, especially alopecia totalis/universalis, showed higher clonality than normal scalp.

CDR3 length equals 13 residues. CDR1 is SQVTM, CDR2 ANQGSEA, per germline. Details on this clone: The target antigen is unknown.

Sequencing used cDNA as its template, made by extracting RNA and reverse transcribing it. The table came from immunoSEQ multiplex PCR; TCRdb's copy has only in-frame clones and leaves some out. The table includes some 240,000 clones, 50% to 65% detected once. The source material was CD4+ T cells sorted from blood, sampled at week 0. This chain connects TRBV29-1 to TRBJ2-1, with D perhaps given as TRBD1 or TRBD2 (5 bases each). The receptor comes from a human donor with alopecia areata. CDR3 coding DNA: TGCTGTACGAGGGGTCAATCCTACAATGAGCAGTTCTTC. Amino acids: CCTRGQSYNEQFF.